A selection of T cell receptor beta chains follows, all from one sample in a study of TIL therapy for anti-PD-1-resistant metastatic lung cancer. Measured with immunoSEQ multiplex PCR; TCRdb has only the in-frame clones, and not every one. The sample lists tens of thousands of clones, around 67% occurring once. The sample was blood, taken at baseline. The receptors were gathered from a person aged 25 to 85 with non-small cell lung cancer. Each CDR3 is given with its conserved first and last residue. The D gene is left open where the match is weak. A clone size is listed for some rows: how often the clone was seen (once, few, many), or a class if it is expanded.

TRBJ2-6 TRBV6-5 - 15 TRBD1 TGTGCCAGCAACCCGGGACAGGGGGTAGCCAACGTCCTGACTTTC CASNPGQGVANVLTF
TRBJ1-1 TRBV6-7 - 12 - TGTGCCAGCACCCTTGGACAGTCTGAAGCTTTCTTT CASTLGQSEAFF
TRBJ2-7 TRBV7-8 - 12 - TGTGCCAGCAGCTTGATAGCGGACACCAAGTACTTC CASSLIADTKYF
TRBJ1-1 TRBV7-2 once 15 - TGTGCCAGCAGCTTAGAGGGGAGCTTGAACACTGAAGCTTTCTTT CASSLEGSLNTEAFF
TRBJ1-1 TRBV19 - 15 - TGTGCCAGTAGTGACGGGGCGTTGATGAACACTGAAGCTTTCTTT CASSDGALMNTEAFF
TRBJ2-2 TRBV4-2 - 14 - TGTGCCAGCAGCCAAGATCCGGGCACCGGGGAGCTGTTTTTT CASSQDPGTGELFF
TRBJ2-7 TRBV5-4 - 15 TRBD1 TGTGCCAGCAGCTCTTATCTGGACAGGATGAGGGAGCAGTACTTC CASSSYLDRMREQYF
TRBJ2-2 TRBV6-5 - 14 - TGTGCCAGCACCTCGGCACCGAACACCGGGGAGCTGTTTTTT CASTSAPNTGELFF
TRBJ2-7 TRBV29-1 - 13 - TGCAGCGTTGAGGTACAGCCACCCTACGAGCAGTACTTC CSVEVQPPYEQYF
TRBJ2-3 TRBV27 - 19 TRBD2 TGTGCCAGCAGTTTATCAAGGATTCAGGGACTAGCGGGGGCACATACGCAGTATTTT CASSLSRIQGLAGAHTQYF
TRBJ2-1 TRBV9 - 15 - TGTGCCAGCAGCGGGCCGGGACACGGATACAATGAGCAGTTCTTC CASSGPGHGYNEQFF
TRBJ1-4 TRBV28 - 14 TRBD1 TGTGCCAGCAGCTCAACAGGGGGAGGAGAAAAACTGTTTTTT CASSSTGGGEKLFF
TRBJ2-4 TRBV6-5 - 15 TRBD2 TGTGCCAGCAGTCCAGCGGGGAGACGGGTAAACATTCAGTACTTC CASSPAGRRVNIQYF
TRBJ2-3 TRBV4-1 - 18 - TGCGCCAGCAGCCAAGGGGCTGTTGGCGGGACCGGCACAGATACGCAGTATTTT CASSQGAVGGTGTDTQYF
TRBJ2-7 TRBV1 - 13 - TGCACCAGCTCTAGGGACGTTTCCTACGAGCAGTACTTC CTSSRDVSYEQYF
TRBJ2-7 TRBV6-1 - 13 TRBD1 TGTGCCAGCACGGGACAGGGTTACCACGAGCAGTACTTC CASTGQGYHEQYF
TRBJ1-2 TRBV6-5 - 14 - TGTGCCAGCAGGACCTCCGGGACCTTCTATGGCTACACCTTC CASRTSGTFYGYTF
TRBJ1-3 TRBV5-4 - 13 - TGTGCCAGCAGCTTGGGGGGCGGAAACACCATATATTTT CASSLGGGNTIYF
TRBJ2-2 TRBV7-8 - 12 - TGTGCCAGCAGCGCCGTTCCCGGGGAGCTGTTTTTT CASSAVPGELFF
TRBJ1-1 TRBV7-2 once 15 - TGTGCCAGCAGCCCACGTCGACAGGAGAACACTGAAGCTTTCTTT CASSPRRQENTEAFF
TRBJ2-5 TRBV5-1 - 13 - TGCGCCAGCAGCTGGTTAGTTGGAGAGACCCAGTACTTC CASSWLVGETQYF
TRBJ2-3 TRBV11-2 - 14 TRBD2 TGTGCCAGCAGCTTAGTAGGTAGCGGGAACACGCAGTATTTT CASSLVGSGNTQYF
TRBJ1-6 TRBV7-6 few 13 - TGTGCCAGCAGTTTTTCCTATAATTCACCCCTCCACTTT CASSFSYNSPLHF
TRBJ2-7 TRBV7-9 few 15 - TGTGCCAGCAGCCTTAGTAGCGCTAGCTCCTACGAGCAGTACTTC CASSLSSASSYEQYF
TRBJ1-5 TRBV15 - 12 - TGTGCCACCAGCCGCGGACTGCCGGACCAGCATTTT CATSRGLPDQHF